This is a list of T cell receptor beta chains from one sample in a study of T cell responses to AZD1222 COVID-19 vaccine. Data came from immunoSEQ multiplex PCR; TCRdb stores just in-frame clones and leaves some out. The sample consists of 70,000 to 95,000 clones, 85% to 90% of them appearing once. The sequenced sample was peripheral blood, obtained 28 days after the second AZD1222 dose. The receptors here all came from an adult who received the AZD1222 COVID-19 vaccine. Both conserved end residues are trimmed from each CDR3. D genes are given only for firm matches.

d_call,j_call,v_call,cdr3_aa
.,TRBJ1-3,TRBV28,ASILGDGTIY
.,TRBJ2-7,TRBV5-1,ASSLAGSSYEQY
.,TRBJ2-1,TRBV7-2,ASSSRDNEQF
TRBD2,TRBJ2-3,TRBV11-1,ASSFPGLAATDTQY
TRBD2,TRBJ2-3,TRBV6-5,ASWGGAGGTDTQY
TRBD2,TRBJ2-5,TRBV28,ASRTNSGGAGETQY
.,TRBJ2-7,TRBV28,ASTRDGGYEQY
.,TRBJ1-3,TRBV15,ATSQGFRSGNTIY
TRBD2,TRBJ2-3,TRBV5-1,ASRETSSTDTQY
.,TRBJ2-1,TRBV30,AWGGTPVGEQF
.,TRBJ1-2,TRBV19,ASSIDHPSGTAYGYT
.,TRBJ1-1,TRBV28,ASGSQGPGWGNSAF
TRBD1,TRBJ2-7,TRBV27,ASSKGADYEQY
.,TRBJ1-2,TRBV28,ASSLGSGDGYT
.,TRBJ1-2,TRBV28,ASTANAGHT
TRBD1,TRBJ2-7,TRBV9,ASSVGGQGYEQY
TRBD1,TRBJ2-5,TRBV28,ASSRWTGTMQETQY
.,TRBJ2-5,TRBV4-3,ASSQEERETQY
TRBD1,TRBJ2-5,TRBV7-2,ASSSDRVGTQY
.,TRBJ2-7,TRBV6-5,ASSPLNYEQY
.,TRBJ1-1,TRBV10-3,AISTTGSDTEAF
TRBD1,TRBJ1-1,TRBV12-3/TRBV12-4,ASRTGIGAF
TRBD2,TRBJ2-7,TRBV7-9,ASSLGSGGADEQY
TRBD1,TRBJ1-3,TRBV2,AGRTGDGNTIY
.,TRBJ2-1,TRBV6-4,ASSDSVAGSNEQF
TRBD2,TRBJ2-1,TRBV5-1,ASSHQPLAGELNEQF
.,TRBJ1-3,TRBV5-1,ASSLDGISGNTIY
.,TRBJ1-1,TRBV5-8,ASSSQGNTEAF
.,TRBJ1-1,TRBV7-2,ASSLASQGNTEAF
.,TRBJ2-5,TRBV5-1,ASSSSSFYQETQY
.,TRBJ1-1,TRBV4-1,ASSPQEGRPGDTEAF
TRBD1,TRBJ2-7,TRBV25-1,ASSAGQGAYEQY
TRBD1,TRBJ2-7,TRBV5-1,ASSLLDRGPPYEQY
TRBD1,TRBJ1-2,TRBV3-1/TRBV3-2,ASSPIGQGFGYT
.,TRBJ1-1,TRBV28,ASGTIPNTEAF
TRBD2,TRBJ2-1,TRBV5-1,ASSPGLARLGEQF
TRBD2,TRBJ2-3,TRBV7-2,ASSPPSGRGDTQY
.,TRBJ1-1,TRBV4-1,ASSPPAWNTEAF
.,TRBJ2-7,TRBV28,ASSLSAAGEQY
TRBD1,TRBJ2-7,TRBV3-1/TRBV3-2,ASSQAGQGYEQY
.,TRBJ1-5,TRBV3-1/TRBV3-2,ASSQDIWQPQH
.,TRBJ2-5,TRBV6-5,ASSSLRGGETQY
.,TRBJ1-2,TRBV28,ASSLRSAGGGYT
.,TRBJ1-3,TRBV5-1,ASSPTTGISGNTIY
.,TRBJ1-5,TRBV28,ASSQGSQNSNQPQH
.,TRBJ2-2,TRBV7-9,ASSPVAENTGELF
.,TRBJ2-1,TRBV6-2/TRBV6-3,ASSYVSPEQF
.,TRBJ1-2,TRBV19,ASRTGGRSYGYT
TRBD2,TRBJ2-5,TRBV2,AVTRTSGPLAQY
.,TRBJ2-3,TRBV11-3,ASSSLTSPWAQY
.,TRBJ1-3,TRBV5-6,ASSFTGHSGNTIY
.,TRBJ1-4,TRBV5-1,ASGSTGTSNEKLF
TRBD2,TRBJ2-3,TRBV10-3,ATNLAGGDTQY
.,TRBJ2-5,TRBV7-9,ASSLEGAWGTETQY
.,TRBJ2-7,TRBV7-9,ASSPPARVVEQY